Listed here are 26 T cell receptor beta chains from one sample, sequenced in a study of CD8+CD57+ T cells in acquired aplastic anemia. The TCR beta profiling, which covered VDJ combination and CDR3 sequence, was carried out using genomic DNA as the template. A single record per CDR3 protein comes from TCRdb applying MiXCR to the reads. This table holds about 170,000 distinct CDR3 sequences, 63% found once. The sequencing sample was made of sorted CD4+, CD8+, or CD8+CD57+ T cells (not recorded which) from PBMCs. These receptors all come from a human donor in good health.

The chain is built from TRBV7-9 and TRBJ2-7; 12 positions match TRBD1. V gave up 5 bases and J gave up 5 bases; unmatched junction bases: 7. The CDR3 sequence is 15 residues long. The germline V gene encodes CDR1 SEHNR and CDR2 FQNEAQ (reference sequence). CDR3: CASSQTGTGGNEQYF. The CDR3 DNA follows: TGTGCCAGCAGCCAAACCGGGACAGGGGGCAACGAGCAGTACTTC.

V gene TRBV14 combines with J gene TRBJ2-5; possible D gene TRBD1, 5 bases. V was shortened by 1 base and J by 6 bases, with 15 bases between the two germline ends. Germline V gene sequence: CDR1 SGHDN, CDR2 FVKESK. The CDR3 length is 15 residues. The CDR3 region is CASSQVGASRKTQYF. CDR3 nucleotides: TGTGCCAGCAGCCAAGTAGGGGCGTCCCGAAAGACCCAGTACTTC.

This clonotype was observed a single time. This may stem from a read error, because a much larger clone lies one nucleotide away. This sequence joins TRBV11-3 and TRBJ2-1; D not certain. The CDR3 length is 11 residues. Germline lookup yields CDR1 SGHNT and CDR2 YENEEA. CDR3 protein: CTSSSNNEQFF. The CDR3 region has the DNA TGTACCAGCAGCTCCAACAATGAGCAGTTCTTC.

This chain links TRBV29-1 with TRBJ1-3; D possibly corresponds to TRBD1 (6 bases). Germline V gene sequence: CDR1 SQVTM, CDR2 ANQGSEA. CDR3 length: 14 residues. The V end lost 5 bases, the J end lost 0 bases, and 11 bases lay between the germline ends. The CDR3 is CSVSTGSSGNTIYF. The CDR3 DNA reads TGCAGCGTTTCAACAGGGAGCTCTGGAAACACCATATATTTT.

The V and J genes are TRBV6-1 and TRBJ2-7; a weak D match, TRBD1 (6 bases). The germline gives CDR1 MNHNS, CDR2 SASEGT. The CDR3 runs to 12 residues. Between the trimmed V and J ends, which lost 6 bases and 3 bases, there was a span of 9 bases. The DNA for the CDR3 is TGTGCCAGCAGCTGGACAGTCTACGAGCAGTACTTC. Translated, it gives CASSWTVYEQYF.

The rearrangement uses TRBV10-3 and TRBJ1-3, with TRBD1 as a possible D gene (6 bases). V gave up 9 bases and J gave up 0 bases, with 9 bases separating them. The germline CDR1 and CDR2 sequences are ENHRY and SYGVKD. CDR3 size: 13 residues. DNA of the CDR3: TGTGCCATAGGGGGGAACTCTGGAAACACCATATATTTT. Translating gives CAIGGNSGNTIYF.

This rearrangement joins TRBV7-9 to TRBJ2-7, with a tentative D call TRBD1 (5 bases). Germline V lookup: CDR1 SEHNR, CDR2 FQNEAQ (reference sequence). V was cut by 3 bases and J by 5 bases, with 11 bases left in between. The CDR3 runs 13 residues. The CDR3 sequence is CASSFRVGNEQYF. The CDR3 region has the DNA TGTGCCAGCAGCTTCAGGGTAGGCAACGAGCAGTACTTC.

This chain uses TRBV9 with TRBJ1-5; possible D gene TRBD1, 5 bases. Between the trimmed V and J ends, which lost 4 bases and 5 bases, there was a span of 13 bases. CDR1 and CDR2 (germline): SGDLS, YYNGEE. The CDR3 extends over 14 amino acids. In DNA, the CDR3 is TGTGCCAGCAGCCAAACAGGTTCCGATCAGCCCCAGCATTTT. This translates into CASSQTGSDQPQHF.

The chain links TRBV2 to TRBJ2-3; 7 bases fit TRBD2. The CDR3 consists of 14 residues. Germline assignment: CDR1 SNHLY and CDR2 FYNNEI. The J segment lost 2 bases and the V segment lost 5 bases, leaving 4 bases of the junction unmatched. CDR3 coding DNA: TGTGCCAGCAGTAAGGGACTACACACAGATACGCAGTATTTT. This codes for CASSKGLHTDTQYF.

This clonotype has a single count. The genes are TRBV6-2 or TRBV6-3 and TRBJ2-1, with D hard to call. The CDR3 has 13 amino acids. Trimming cost V 6 bases and J 3 bases, with 9 bases left between them. Germline V gives CDR1 MNHEY, CDR2 SVGEGT. The CDR3 reads CASRLLSYNEQFF. CDR3 DNA: TGTGCCAGCAGGCTACTAAGCTACAATGAGCAGTTCTTC.

The J gene is TRBJ2-7, the V gene TRBV2, with TRBD1 as a possible D gene (5 bases). The CDR3 has 15 amino acids. Deletions cut 3 bases from V and 0 bases from J, with 12 bases between. Germline V lookup: CDR1 SNHLY, CDR2 FYNNEI. The CDR3: CASSDPRGLSYEQYF. In DNA form, the CDR3 reads TGTGCCAGCAGTGACCCAAGGGGCCTCTCCTACGAGCAGTACTTC.

The rearrangement uses TRBV7-4 and TRBJ1-5, with a weak D call TRBD1 (5 bases). The V end lost 5 bases, the J end lost 8 bases, and 7 bases lay between the germline ends. There are 11 residues in the CDR3. Germline CDR1 is SGHVT and CDR2 is SQSDAQ. The CDR3 DNA reads as TGTGCCAGCAGCCTGGGGGAGCCCCAGCATTTT. It specifies CASSLGEPQHF.

The chain recombines TRBV7-9 with TRBJ2-7; 7 positions match TRBD2. Germline values: CDR1 SEHNR, CDR2 FQNEAQ (reference sequence). Trimming at V came to 5 bases and at J to 1 base, leaving 2 bases not matched to a gene. The CDR3 covers 13 residues. CDR3 nucleotides: TGTGCCAGCAGCCACGGGGGGTCCTACGAGCAGTACTTC. It is translated as CASSHGGSYEQYF.

V usage is TRBV2 and J usage is TRBJ1-2; D may be TRBD1 (6 bases). Trimming took 6 bases from V and 7 from J, leaving 18 bases between them. The CDR3 is 14 residues long. Germline CDR1 is SNHLY and CDR2 is FYNNEI. As DNA, the CDR3 is TGTGCCAGCAGAGCTTTGGGACAAGAACCTGGCTACACCTTC. Translated, it gives CASRALGQEPGYTF.

Turning to this clonotype: The conserved closing phenylalanine or tryptophan is absent in this CDR3, likely reflecting a read error. This rearrangement joins TRBV19 to TRBJ1-1; D call uncertain. CDR3 length: 14 amino acids. CDR1 LNHDA and CDR2 SQIVND come from the germline V gene (reference sequence). V was trimmed by 3 bases and J by 1 base, leaving 9 bases between them. The CDR3 spells CASSIWGSNTEAFS. Here the CDR3 DNA reads TGTGCCAGTAGTATCTGGGGATCGAACACTGAAGCTTTCTCT.

The rearrangement links TRBV19 to TRBJ2-5; D is possibly TRBD2 (6 bases). The CDR3 totals 16 residues. Trimming removed 4 bases at V and 1 base at J, with 16 bases between. Germline CDR1 LNHDA, CDR2 SQIVND (reference sequence). The CDR3 DNA follows: TGTGCCAGTAGTAACTTGGGCGGGGCACCCCAAGAGACCCAGTACTTC. This encodes CASSNLGGAPQETQYF.

The chain is built from TRBV10-3 and TRBJ2-5; 14 nucleotides agree with TRBD2. Germline CDR1 reads ENHRY; CDR2 reads SYGVKD. V lost 6 bases, J lost 5 bases, and 5 bases stayed unmatched. The CDR3 is made up of 15 amino acids. The CDR3 DNA reads TGTGCCATCAGGACTAGCGGGGGGGCCCGTGAGACCCAGTACTTC. Protein: CAIRTSGGARETQYF.

To note about this clonotype: A much larger clone differs from this one at a single base, so this may be a read error. The rearrangement joins TRBV19 to TRBJ2-1, with a possible D match to TRBD2 (5 bases). In germline, CDR1 is LNHDA, CDR2 SQIVND (reference sequence). The CDR3 is 17 residues long. Between the trimmed V and J ends, which lost 0 bases and 1 base, there was a span of 13 bases. The CDR3 DNA sequence: TGTGCCAGTAGTATAGAACTAGTGGGAGAATCCTACAATGAGCAGTTCTTC. It translates to CASSIELVGESYNEQFF. The variable domain in full, completed from reference TRBV19 and TRBJ2-1, reads DGGITQSPKYLFRKEGQNVTLSCEQNLNHDAMYWYRQDPGQGLRLIYYSQIVNDFQKGDIAEGYSVSREKKESFPLTVTSAQKNPTAFYLCASSIELVGESYNEQFFGPGTRLTVL.

The V and J genes are TRBV15 and TRBJ1-6; 7 nucleotides match TRBD1. Germline values: CDR1 LNHNV, CDR2 YYDKDF (reference sequence). V dropped 0 bases and J dropped 8; count of bases not matched to a gene: 4. CDR3 length: 15 amino acids. CDR3 in DNA: TGTGCCACCAGCAGAGATCGACAGGGTGATTCACCCCTCCACTTT. Residues: CATSRDRQGDSPLHF.

This clonotype has a count of ten or more. This chain links TRBV6-5 with TRBJ2-1; possibly TRBD2 for D (5 bases). The V end lost 6 bases, the J end lost 5 bases, and 11 bases lay between the germline ends. Germline-derived CDR1 and CDR2 are MNHEY and SVGAGI. The CDR3 loop spans 13 amino acids. CDR3 in amino acids: CASRGAGNNEQFF. The CDR3 DNA reads TGTGCCAGCAGGGGCGCGGGCAACAATGAGCAGTTCTTC.

The V and J genes are TRBV7-1 and TRBJ2-5, with 7 bases aligning to TRBD2. TRBV7-1 carries the ORF label, with uncertain function. The V segment lost 8 bases and the J segment 7 bases; nucleotides outside the gene matches: 13. CDR3 length: 14 amino acids. In nucleotides, the CDR3 is TGTGCCAGCGAGGAGGGAGGGCCCCGGTGGACCCAGTACTTC. It encodes CASEEGGPRWTQYF.

This clonotype came up a few times. Germline and junction disagree at one end, which may indicate a read error. The V gene is TRBV5-1, the J gene TRBJ1-2; D unresolved. From germline, CDR1 is SGHRS and CDR2 YFSETQ. This CDR3 region has 14 residues. The DNA of the CDR3 is TGTGCCAGCAGCTTGGGCGGCGGGGACTATGGCTACACCTTC. Its protein is CASSLGGGDYGYTF.

The rearrangement links TRBV11-1 to TRBJ1-1; 9 bases match TRBD1. The V gene's germline CDR1 is SGHAT and CDR2 FQDESV (reference sequence). The ends lost 4 bases at V and 8 bases at J; junction bases unmatched: 14. The CDR3 sequence is 16 residues long. CDR3 sequence (DNA): TGTGCCAGCAGCTCTCGACCTAACAGGGGGCATTTCGAAGCTTTCTTT. This gives the protein CASSSRPNRGHFEAFF.

The table lists this clonotype with a count of one. The J gene is TRBJ2-3, the V gene TRBV19; no clear D. Germline V gene sequence: CDR1 LNHDA, CDR2 SQIVND (reference sequence). Trimming shortened V by 10 bases and J by 0 bases, and 8 bases separated the two germline ends. The CDR3 sequence is 12 residues long. The CDR3 loop reads CATISSTDTQYF. The DNA for the CDR3 is TGTGCCACTATTTCTAGCACAGATACGCAGTATTTT.

This clonotype was picked up many times. The J gene is TRBJ2-1, the V gene TRBV14, with D uncertain. Germline lookup yields CDR1 SGHDN and CDR2 FVKESK. V gave up 6 bases and J gave up 7 bases, with 10 bases separating them. This CDR3 region has 12 residues. The CDR3 here is CASRGDGNEQFF. CDR3 nucleotide sequence: TGTGCCAGCAGAGGAGATGGGAATGAGCAGTTCTTC.

The chain joins TRBV20-1 to TRBJ2-7, with no clear D. V gave up 0 bases and J gave up 0 bases, with 6 bases separating them. The CDR3 is made up of 13 amino acids. Germline CDR1 and CDR2: DFQATT and SNEGSKA (reference sequence). CDR3 protein: CSAREGYSYEQYF. The DNA for the CDR3 is TGCAGTGCTAGAGAGGGTTACTCCTACGAGCAGTACTTC.